These 16 T cell receptor beta chains were all obtained from the same sample, sequenced in a study of CD8 T cells in Susac syndrome. RNA amounts of about 0.5 to 1 ug underwent reverse transcription with random hexamers. A single record per CDR3 protein comes from TCRdb applying MiXCR to the immunoSEQ multiplex PCR reads. This table has 100,000 to 150,000 distinct CDR3 sequences, about 95% appearing once. Sequenced material: CD8+ T cells from PBMCs. These receptors were taken from a human donor with Susac syndrome.

This chain connects TRBV6-2 or TRBV6-3 to TRBJ2-1; 7 nucleotides agree with TRBD2. The trim removed 4 bases at V and 2 bases at J, leaving 8 bases unmatched. Per germline, CDR1 MNHEY and CDR2 SVGEGT. The CDR3 runs to 16 residues. The CDR3, as DNA: TGTGCCAGCAGTTCCCGGGACTACTCCCCCTACAATGAGCAGTTCTTC. As protein: CASSSRDYSPYNEQFF.

V and J are TRBV10-3 and TRBJ2-3; 9 bases fit TRBD2. J gave up 2 bases and V 11 bases, and 8 bases lay outside the gene matches. The CDR3 extends over 14 amino acids. Germline CDR1 ENHRY, CDR2 SYGVKD. CDR3 nucleotide sequence: TGTGCCGCGGGGGGGGCGTGGAACACAGATACGCAGTATTTT. This gives the protein CAAGGAWNTDTQYF.

The V call is TRBV4-1, the J call TRBJ2-1, with D unresolved. Trimming shortened V by 7 bases and J by 2 bases, and 18 bases separated the two germline ends. Germline V gives CDR1 MGHRA, CDR2 YSYEKL. There are 16 residues in the CDR3. CDR3 region: CASTPMPQNPYNEQFF. CDR3 DNA: TGCGCCAGCACCCCGATGCCCCAGAACCCCTACAATGAGCAGTTCTTC.

V usage is TRBV12-3 or TRBV12-4 and J usage is TRBJ2-2; D may be TRBD1 (6 bases). CDR3 length equals 15 residues. V was shortened by 3 bases and J by 5 bases, with 13 bases between the two germline ends. This chain's CDR3 is CASSFYGQGTGELFF. As DNA, the CDR3 is TGTGCCAGCAGTTTTTACGGGCAGGGGACCGGGGAGCTGTTTTTT.

This rearrangement joins TRBV6-4 to TRBJ2-3, with D perhaps matching TRBD2 (6 bases). There are 14 residues in the CDR3. Deletions cut 8 bases from V and 4 bases from J, with 16 bases between. Germline lookup yields CDR1 MRHNA and CDR2 SNTAGT. As DNA, the CDR3 is TGTGCCAGCTCCGAGGCGGGGCCAGCAGATACGCAGTATTTT. Protein sequence: CASSEAGPADTQYF.

This clonotype was recorded only once. V is TRBV4-1 and J is TRBJ2-2; D is possibly TRBD2 (5 bases). Germline V CDR1 and CDR2: MGHRA, YSYEKL. The V end lost 3 bases, the J end lost 4 bases, and 12 bases lay between the germline ends. The CDR3 consists of 15 residues. Written as DNA, the CDR3 is TGCGCCAGCAGCCAGCAGGACTCGACCACCGGGGAGCTGTTTTTT. This codes for CASSQQDSTTGELFF.

The chain couples TRBV28 to TRBJ2-6, with 11 bases lining up with TRBD1. The CDR3 length is 20 residues. V was clipped by 5 bases and J by 1 base; unmatched bases: 13. Germline V gene lookup returns CDR1 MDHEN and CDR2 SYDVKM. The CDR3 sequence is CASSLGRTGGAPSGANVLTF. CDR3 nucleotide sequence: TGTGCCAGCAGTCTCGGACGGACAGGGGGCGCTCCGTCTGGGGCCAACGTCCTGACTTTC. The variable domain in full, completed from reference TRBV28 and TRBJ2-6, reads DVKVTQSSRYLVKRTGEKVFLECVQDMDHENMFWYRQDPGLGLRLIYFSYDVKMKEKGDIPEGYSVSREKKERFSLILESASTNQTSMYLCASSLGRTGGAPSGANVLTFGAGSRLTVL.

The rearrangement links TRBV5-1 to TRBJ2-7; 8 nucleotides agree with TRBD1. V gave up 4 bases and J gave up 4 bases; unmatched junction bases: 4. Germline lookup yields CDR1 SGHRS and CDR2 YFSETQ. The CDR3 has 13 amino acids. Here the CDR3 reads CASSETGGYEQYF. In nucleotides, the CDR3 is TGCGCCAGCAGCGAAACAGGGGGGTACGAGCAGTACTTC.

The chain links TRBV9 to TRBJ2-1; 11 nucleotides match TRBD2. V shed 0 bases and J 8 bases; nucleotides not matched to a gene: 10. The CDR3 runs to 17 residues. CDR1 is SGDLS and CDR2 is YYNGEE in the germline V gene. The CDR3 coding sequence is TGTGCCAGCAGCGTAGTCCCATTCCTAGCGGGAGGCGATGAGCAGTTCTTC. Translating it yields CASSVVPFLAGGDEQFF.

V gene TRBV27 combines with J gene TRBJ2-2, with TRBD1 matching over 7 bases. J lost 4 bases, V lost 6 bases, and 14 bases had no gene match. Germline values: CDR1 MNHEY, CDR2 SMNVEV (reference sequence). CDR3 size: 17 residues. For the CDR3, the DNA is TGTGCCAGCAGCCCCACGACTGGGACAGTCCCCACCGGGGAGCTGTTTTTT. Amino acids: CASSPTTGTVPTGELFF.

The chain is built from TRBV9 and TRBJ2-1; the match to TRBD2 covers 13 bases. J gave up 8 bases and V 4 bases, and 9 bases lay outside the gene matches. Per the germline V gene, CDR1 is SGDLS and CDR2 is YYNGEE. The CDR3 totals 16 residues. The CDR3 region has the DNA TGTGCCAGCAGCTCACGAGGGACTAGCGGGAACGATGAGCAGTTCTTC. Translated, it gives CASSSRGTSGNDEQFF.

V gene TRBV3-1 combines with J gene TRBJ1-1, with D possibly being TRBD1 (5 bases). There are 17 residues in the CDR3. V was cut by 1 base and J by 0 bases, with 15 bases left in between. Germline V gene lookup returns CDR1 LGHDT and CDR2 YNNKEL (reference sequence). The CDR3 region has the DNA TGTGCCAGCAGCCAAGGACCCACAGGAGCGATGAACACTGAAGCTTTCTTT. Amino acids: CASSQGPTGAMNTEAFF.

CDR3 nucleotide sequence: TGTGCCAGCAGCGTCGGACTAGCGGGAGGGGACAATGAGCAGTTCTTC. It yields the protein CASSVGLAGGDNEQFF. V gene TRBV11-2 combines with J gene TRBJ2-1; 15 bases align to TRBD2. CDR1 and CDR2 from the germline V gene are SGHAT and FQNNGV. This CDR3 has 16 amino acids. The junction had 4 bases not matched to a gene; V was cut back by 5 bases and J by 5 bases.

The genes are TRBV3-1 and TRBJ2-5, with a weak D call TRBD2 (6 bases). The CDR3 loop spans 16 amino acids. V dropped 4 bases and J dropped 5 bases, with 20 bases sitting between them. Germline lookup yields CDR1 LGHDT and CDR2 YNNKEL (reference sequence). The CDR3 here is CASSRDSANRWETQYF. CDR3 sequence (DNA): TGTGCCAGCAGCCGGGACTCGGCTAATCGTTGGGAGACCCAGTACTTC.

The CDR3 loop is CASSSPQGAEDEQFF. CDR3 nucleotide sequence: TGTGCCAGCAGCTCGCCACAGGGGGCCGAGGATGAGCAGTTCTTC. This chain links TRBV5-4 with TRBJ2-1; 9 nucleotides match TRBD1. The CDR3 extends over 15 amino acids. The J segment lost 8 bases and the V segment lost 3 bases, leaving 9 bases of the junction unmatched. Germline CDR1 reads SGHNT; CDR2 reads YYREEE (reference sequence).

The chain carries TRBV7-2 and TRBJ2-3; D gene ambiguous. V was cut by 11 bases and J by 3 bases, with 21 bases left in between. The CDR3 totals 15 residues. CDR1 is SGHTA and CDR2 is FQGNSA in the germline V gene. The CDR3 reads CASRTLAEGTDTQYF. CDR3 sequence (DNA): TGTGCCTCTCGAACCTTGGCGGAAGGAACAGATACGCAGTATTTT.